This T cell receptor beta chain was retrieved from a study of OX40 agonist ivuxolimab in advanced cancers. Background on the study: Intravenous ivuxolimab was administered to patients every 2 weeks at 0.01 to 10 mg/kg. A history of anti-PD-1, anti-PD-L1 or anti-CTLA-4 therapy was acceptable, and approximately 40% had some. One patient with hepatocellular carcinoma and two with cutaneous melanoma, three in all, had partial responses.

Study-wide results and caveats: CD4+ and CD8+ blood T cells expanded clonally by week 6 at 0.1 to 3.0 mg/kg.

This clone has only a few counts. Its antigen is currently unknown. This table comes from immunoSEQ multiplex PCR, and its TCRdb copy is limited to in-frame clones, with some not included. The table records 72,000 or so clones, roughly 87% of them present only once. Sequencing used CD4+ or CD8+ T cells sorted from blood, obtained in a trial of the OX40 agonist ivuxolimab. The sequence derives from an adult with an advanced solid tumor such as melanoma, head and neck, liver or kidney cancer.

The CDR3 DNA is TGTGTCGCTACACGGAACACTGAAGCTTTCTTT. It translates to CVATRNTEAFF. The rearrangement joins TRBV30 to TRBJ1-1; the D is unclear. Germline V lookup: CDR1 GTSNPN, CDR2 SVGIG (reference sequence). CDR3 length equals 11 residues.